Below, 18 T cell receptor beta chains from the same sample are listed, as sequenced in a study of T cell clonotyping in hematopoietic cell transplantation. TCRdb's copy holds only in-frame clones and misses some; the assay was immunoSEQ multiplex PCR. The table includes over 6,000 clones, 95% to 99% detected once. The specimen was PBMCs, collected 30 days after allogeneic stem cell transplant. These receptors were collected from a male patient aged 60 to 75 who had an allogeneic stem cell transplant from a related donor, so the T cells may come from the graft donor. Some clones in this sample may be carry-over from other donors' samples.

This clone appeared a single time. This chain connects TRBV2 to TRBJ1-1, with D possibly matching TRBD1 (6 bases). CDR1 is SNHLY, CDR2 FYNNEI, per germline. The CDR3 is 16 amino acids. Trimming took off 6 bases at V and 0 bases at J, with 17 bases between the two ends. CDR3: CASSLEAGALNTEAFF. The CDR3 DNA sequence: TGTGCCAGCAGCCTCGAGGCAGGGGCCCTGAACACTGAAGCTTTCTTT.

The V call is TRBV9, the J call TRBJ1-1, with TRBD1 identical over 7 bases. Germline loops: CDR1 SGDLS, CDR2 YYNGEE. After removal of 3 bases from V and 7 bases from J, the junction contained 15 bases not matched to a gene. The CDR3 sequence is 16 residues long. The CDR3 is CASSGGLGQEIVEAFF. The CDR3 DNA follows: TGTGCCAGCAGCGGAGGCCTTGGACAGGAAATAGTTGAAGCTTTCTTT.

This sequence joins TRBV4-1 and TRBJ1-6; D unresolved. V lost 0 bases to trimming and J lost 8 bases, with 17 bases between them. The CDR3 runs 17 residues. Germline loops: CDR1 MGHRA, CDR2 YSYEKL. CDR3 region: CASSQETSPGSYSPLHF. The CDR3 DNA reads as TGCGCCAGCAGCCAAGAAACTTCCCCGGGGTCATATTCACCCCTCCACTTT.

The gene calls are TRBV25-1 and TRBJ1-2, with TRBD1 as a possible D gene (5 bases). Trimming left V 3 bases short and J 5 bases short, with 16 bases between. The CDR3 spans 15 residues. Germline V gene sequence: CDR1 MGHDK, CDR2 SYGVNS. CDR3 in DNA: TGTGCCAGCAGTGAGAGTCTTGACAGATCGTATGGCTACACCTTC. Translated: CASSESLDRSYGYTF.

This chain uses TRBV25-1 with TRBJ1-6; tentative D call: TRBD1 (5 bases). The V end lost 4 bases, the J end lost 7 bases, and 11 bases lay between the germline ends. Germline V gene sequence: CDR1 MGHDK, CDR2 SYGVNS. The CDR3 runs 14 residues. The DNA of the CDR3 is TGTGCCAGCAGTGGGGACTTGGGGAATTCACCCCTCCACTTT. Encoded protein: CASSGDLGNSPLHF. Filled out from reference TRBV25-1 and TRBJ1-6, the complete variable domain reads EADIYQTPRYLVIGTGKKITLECSQTMGHDKMYWYQQDPGMELHLIHYSYGVNSTEKGDLSSESTVSRIRTEHFPLTLESARPSHTSQYLCASSGDLGNSPLHFGNGTRLTVT.

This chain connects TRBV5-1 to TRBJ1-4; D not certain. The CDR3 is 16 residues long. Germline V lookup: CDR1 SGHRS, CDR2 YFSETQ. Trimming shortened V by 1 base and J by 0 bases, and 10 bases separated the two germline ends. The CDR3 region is CASSLSGPATNEKLFF. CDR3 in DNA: TGCGCCAGCAGCTTGAGCGGGCCCGCAACTAATGAAAAACTGTTTTTT.

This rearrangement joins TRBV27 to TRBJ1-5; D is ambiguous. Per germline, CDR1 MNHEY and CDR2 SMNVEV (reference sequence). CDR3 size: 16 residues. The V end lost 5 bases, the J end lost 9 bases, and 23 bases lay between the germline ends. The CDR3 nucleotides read TGTGCCAGCAGTCCCTTACCGGGAGTCGCAATATGGCCCCAGCATTTT. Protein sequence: CASSPLPGVAIWPQHF.

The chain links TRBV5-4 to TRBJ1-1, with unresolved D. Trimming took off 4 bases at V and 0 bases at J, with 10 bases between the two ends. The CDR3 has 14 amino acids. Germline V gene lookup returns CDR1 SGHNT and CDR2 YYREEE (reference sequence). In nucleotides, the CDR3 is TGTGCCAGCAGCCCAAGAGGGATGAACACTGAAGCTTTCTTT. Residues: CASSPRGMNTEAFF.

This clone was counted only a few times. The CDR3 spells CASSDSTGGNQPQHF. The DNA of the CDR3 is TGTGCCAGCAGTGACTCGACAGGGGGCAATCAGCCCCAGCATTTT. The V gene is TRBV6-4, the J gene TRBJ1-5; 8 bases agree with TRBD1. The V and J ends lost 0 bases and 2 bases, in that order; junction bases with no gene match: 0. This CDR3 is built from 15 residues. Germline lookup yields CDR1 MRHNA and CDR2 SNTAGT.

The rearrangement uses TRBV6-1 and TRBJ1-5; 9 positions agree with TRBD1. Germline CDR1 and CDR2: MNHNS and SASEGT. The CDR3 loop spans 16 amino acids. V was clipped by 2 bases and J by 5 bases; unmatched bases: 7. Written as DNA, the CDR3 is TGTGCCAGCAGTGAAAGGGGACAGGGACGGTATCAGCCCCAGCATTTT. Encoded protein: CASSERGQGRYQPQHF.

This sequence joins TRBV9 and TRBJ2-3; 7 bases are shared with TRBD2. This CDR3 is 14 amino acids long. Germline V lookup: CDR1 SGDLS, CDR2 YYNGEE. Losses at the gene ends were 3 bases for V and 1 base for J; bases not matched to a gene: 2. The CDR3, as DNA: TGTGCCAGCAGCGCCCGGGGGGGCACAGATACGCAGTATTTT. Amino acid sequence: CASSARGGTDTQYF.

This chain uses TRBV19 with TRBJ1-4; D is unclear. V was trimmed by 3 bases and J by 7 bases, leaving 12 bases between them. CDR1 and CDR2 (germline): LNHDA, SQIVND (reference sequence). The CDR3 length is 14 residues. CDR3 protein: CASSINPGGEKLFF. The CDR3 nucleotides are TGTGCCAGTAGTATTAACCCGGGAGGTGAAAAACTGTTTTTT.

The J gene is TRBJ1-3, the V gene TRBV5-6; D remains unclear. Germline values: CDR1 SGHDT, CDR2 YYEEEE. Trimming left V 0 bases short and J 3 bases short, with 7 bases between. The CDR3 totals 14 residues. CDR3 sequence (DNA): TGTGCCAGCAGCTTGGGCGAGAATGGAAACACCATATATTTT. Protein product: CASSLGENGNTIYF.

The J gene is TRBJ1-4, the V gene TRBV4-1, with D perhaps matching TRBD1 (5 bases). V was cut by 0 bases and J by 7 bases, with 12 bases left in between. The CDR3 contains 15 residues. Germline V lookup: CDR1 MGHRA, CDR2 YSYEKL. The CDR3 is CASSQEGQGSEKLFF. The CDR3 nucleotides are TGCGCCAGCAGCCAAGAGGGGCAGGGATCTGAAAAACTGTTTTTT.

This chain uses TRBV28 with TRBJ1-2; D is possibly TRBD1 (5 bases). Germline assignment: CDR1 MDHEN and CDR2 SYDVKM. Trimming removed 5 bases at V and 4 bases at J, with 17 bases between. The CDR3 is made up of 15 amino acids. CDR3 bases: TGTGCCAGCAGTCGACGGGACGGACACTTCTATGGCTACACCTTC. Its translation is CASSRRDGHFYGYTF.

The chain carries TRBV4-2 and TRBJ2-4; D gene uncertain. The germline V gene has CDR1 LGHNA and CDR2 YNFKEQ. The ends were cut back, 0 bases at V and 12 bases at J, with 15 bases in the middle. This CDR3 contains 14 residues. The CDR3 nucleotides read TGTGCCAGCAGCCAAGATTTCGGGCTGAAAAATCAGTACTTC. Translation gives CASSQDFGLKNQYF.

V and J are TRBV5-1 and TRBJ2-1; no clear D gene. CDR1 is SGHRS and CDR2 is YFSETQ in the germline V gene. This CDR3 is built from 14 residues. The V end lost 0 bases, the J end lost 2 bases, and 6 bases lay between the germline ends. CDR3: CASSLDQTYNEQFF. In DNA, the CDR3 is TGCGCCAGCAGCTTGGATCAAACCTACAATGAGCAGTTCTTC.

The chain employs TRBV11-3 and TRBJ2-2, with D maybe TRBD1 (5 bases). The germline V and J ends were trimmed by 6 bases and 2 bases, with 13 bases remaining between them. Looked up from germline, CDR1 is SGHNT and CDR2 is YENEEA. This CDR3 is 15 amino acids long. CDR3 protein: CASREGAVNTGELFF. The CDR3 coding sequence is TGTGCCAGCAGAGAAGGGGCCGTAAACACCGGGGAGCTGTTTTTT.